This TCR beta chain was documented in a study of shared clonotypes between healthy human individuals. A note on this clone: Its cognate antigen is unknown.

Germline V gene data show CDR1 as SGHRS and CDR2 as YFSETQ. V dropped 1 base and J dropped 4 bases, with 18 bases sitting between them. The CDR3 spans 16 residues. Study-wide results and caveats: Sorted-subset sequencing, rarefaction showed, was incomplete despite large depth. Blood was the sole source, and tissue repertoires probably differ. Several donors showed sharing of about 4.6% of naive CD4 clonotypes.

CD45RO-negative cells were positively selected for CCR7, leaving out terminally differentiated effector memory CD45RA+ cells. Here immunoSEQ multiplex PCR was the method, and the copy in TCRdb shows in-frame clones only, minus some. The table has 1.5 million to 2.5 million clones, around 96% seen once. The TCR comes from a man between 18 and 35 years old in good health. Source material: naive CD8+ T cells sorted from blood. The chain joins TRBV5-1 to TRBJ2-7; TRBD2 is a possible D gene (6 bases). The CDR3 region has the DNA TGCGCCAGCAGCTTGAGGCTGGCGGGACTCGCTTACGAGCAGTACTTC. It encodes CASSLRLAGLAYEQYF.